The 23 T cell receptor beta chains presented below share a single source sample, sequenced in a study of blood T cell repertoires in COVID-19. Sequencing was performed with immunoSEQ multiplex PCR; in TCRdb, only in-frame clones are kept and a portion is missing. Of approximately 76,000 clones listed, around 83% were seen once; the top ten hold about 6%. Source material: peripheral blood. The receptors originated from an older woman with acute or convalescent COVID-19.

This chain joins TRBV29-1 and TRBJ1-2, with D hard to call. The CDR3 has 12 amino acids. Trimming took off 3 bases at V and 8 bases at J, with 13 bases between the two ends. Germline assignment: CDR1 SQVTM and CDR2 ANQGSEA. The chain's CDR3 is CSVEVVRRGYTF. The CDR3, as DNA: TGCAGCGTTGAGGTAGTAAGGAGGGGCTACACCTTC.

This rearrangement joins TRBV5-1 to TRBJ2-7, with a possible D match to TRBD2 (6 bases). The germline V gene has CDR1 SGHRS and CDR2 YFSETQ. V lost 5 bases to trimming and J lost 6 bases, with 9 bases between them. The CDR3 has 11 residues. DNA of the CDR3: TGCGCCAGCAGGCACGGGGGCGAGCAGTACTTC. Protein: CASRHGGEQYF.

This clone has a handful of counts. This sequence joins TRBV6-5 and TRBJ1-2; TRBD1 matches at 7 bases. Unmatched junction bases numbered 11, after V lost 6 bases and J lost 4 bases. The germline V gene has CDR1 MNHEY and CDR2 SVGAGI. The CDR3 is 15 amino acids. CDR3 in DNA: TGTGCCAGCAGCCTAGGACAGGTCCTTCTCTATGGCTACACCTTC. This encodes CASSLGQVLLYGYTF.

The chain has TRBV5-1 and TRBJ1-2; TRBD1 aligns across 8 bases. Germline CDR1 is SGHRS and CDR2 is YFSETQ. With 4 bases clipped from V and 7 bases from J, the junction kept 12 bases outside the gene matches. This CDR3 region has 15 residues. The CDR3 here is CASSANRDRRSGYTF. The CDR3 DNA reads TGCGCCAGCAGCGCAAACCGGGACAGGCGAAGTGGCTACACCTTC.

This clone has only one observation. The chain recombines TRBV5-1 with TRBJ1-4, with 9 bases matching TRBD1. CDR1 is SGHRS, CDR2 YFSETQ, per germline. The junction had 7 bases not matched to a gene; V was cut back by 5 bases and J by 5 bases. There are 15 residues in the CDR3. The CDR3 reads CASRIDTGGNEKLFF. CDR3 DNA sequence: TGCGCCAGCAGGATTGACACAGGGGGCAATGAAAAACTGTTTTTT. Full variable domain (rest looked up from reference TRBV5-1 and TRBJ1-4): KAGVTQTPRYLIKTRGQQVTLSCSPISGHRSVSWYQQTPGQGLQFLFEYFSETQRNKGNFPGRFSGRQFSNSRSEMNVSTLELGDSALYLCASRIDTGGNEKLFFGSGTQLSVL.

The CDR3 nucleotides are TGTGCCAGCAGCCAAGACCGCGGAGACAATCAGCCCCAGCATTTT. This gives the protein CASSQDRGDNQPQHF. V usage is TRBV3-1 (or the pseudogene TRBV3-2) and J usage is TRBJ1-5, with D hard to call. The V end was cut by 0 bases, the J end by 3 bases, with 9 bases between. CDR1 and CDR2 (germline): LGHDT, YNNKEL (reference sequence). This CDR3 contains 15 residues.

This clone was recorded once. The chain uses TRBV6-5 and TRBJ1-2, with 7 bases aligning to TRBD1. This CDR3 has 14 residues. The trim removed 7 bases at V and 4 bases at J, leaving 9 bases unmatched. Germline V gene data show CDR1 as MNHEY and CDR2 as SVGAGI. In DNA, the CDR3 is TGTGCCAGCACCCGGGACAGAACGATCTATGGCTACACCTTC. Amino acid sequence: CASTRDRTIYGYTF.

The CDR3, as DNA: TGTGCCAGCAGTTTAGGGACAGCTCCTAACTATGGCTACACCTTC. Its translation is CASSLGTAPNYGYTF. The rearrangement joins TRBV27 to TRBJ1-2, with 7 bases matching TRBD1. The CDR3 has 15 amino acids. Germline values: CDR1 MNHEY, CDR2 SMNVEV (reference sequence). After removal of 2 bases from V and 0 bases from J, the junction contained 3 bases not matched to a gene.

The gene calls are TRBV5-6 and TRBJ1-1, with 7 bases fitting TRBD1. CDR3 size: 13 residues. Germline-derived CDR1 and CDR2 are SGHDT and YYEEEE. The V gene end was trimmed by 0 bases and the J gene end by 7 bases; junction bases not matched to a gene: 3. DNA for the CDR3: TGTGCCAGCAGCTTGGGCCAGGGGGGTGAAGCTTTCTTT. Protein sequence: CASSLGQGGEAFF.

The chain recombines TRBV5-1 with TRBJ1-1; no reliable D call. The CDR3 consists of 13 residues. Germline lookup yields CDR1 SGHRS and CDR2 YFSETQ. The germline V and J ends were trimmed by 4 bases and 0 bases, with 7 bases remaining between them. The CDR3 here is CASSQDLNTEAFF. CDR3 coding DNA: TGCGCCAGCAGCCAGGACTTGAACACTGAAGCTTTCTTT.

The V call is TRBV19, the J call TRBJ1-5; 7 bases agree with TRBD1. Germline lookup yields CDR1 LNHDA and CDR2 SQIVND (reference sequence). The CDR3 is made up of 19 amino acids. V lost 0 bases to trimming and J lost 3 bases; unmatched junction nucleotides: 14. The DNA for the CDR3 is TGTGCCAGTAGTATAGATCCTAGGACAGGAGTGGGTACCAATCAGCCCCAGCATTTT. This encodes CASSIDPRTGVGTNQPQHF.

The V gene is TRBV5-1, the J gene TRBJ1-1; TRBD1 agrees at 8 bases. CDR1 is SGHRS, CDR2 YFSETQ, per germline. This CDR3 is built from 14 residues. After removal of 3 bases from V and 3 bases from J, the junction contained 4 bases not matched to a gene. CDR3 region: CASSSGTGHTEAFF. CDR3 sequence (DNA): TGCGCCAGCAGCTCCGGGACAGGACACACTGAAGCTTTCTTT.

The chain has TRBV11-2 and TRBJ1-4, with TRBD1 matching over 7 bases. This CDR3 has 16 amino acids. In germline, CDR1 is SGHAT, CDR2 FQNNGV. The V segment lost 4 bases and the J segment 0 bases; nucleotides outside the gene matches: 5. The DNA of the CDR3 is TGTGCCAGCAGCTCGGGACAGAGAACAACTAATGAAAAACTGTTTTTT. Protein sequence: CASSSGQRTTNEKLFF. Full variable domain (rest looked up from reference TRBV11-2 and TRBJ1-4): EAGVAQSPRYKIIEKRQSVAFWCNPISGHATLYWYQQILGQGPKLLIQFQNNGVVDDSQLPKDRFSAERLKGVDSTLKIQPAKLEDSAVYLCASSSGQRTTNEKLFFGSGTQLSVL.

The V and J genes are TRBV7-2 and TRBJ2-1; possibly TRBD2 for D (6 bases). V dropped 1 base and J dropped 8 bases, with 9 bases sitting between them. This CDR3 is built from 13 residues. Per germline, CDR1 SGHTA and CDR2 FQGNSA. The CDR3 nucleotides read TGTGCCAGCAGCTTAGACCGGGGGTATGAGCAGTTCTTC. Translated, it gives CASSLDRGYEQFF.

In its sample, this clone was seen a few times. V and J are TRBV7-3 and TRBJ2-2, with TRBD1 matching 10 bases. CDR1 and CDR2 from the germline V gene are SGHTA and FQGTGA. The length of the CDR3 is 15 residues. Losses at the gene ends were 5 bases for V and 7 bases for J; bases not matched to a gene: 7. Here the CDR3 DNA reads TGTGCCAGCAGCATCGACAGGGGGCGTATCGGGGAGCTGTTTTTT. Protein: CASSIDRGRIGELFF.

This sequence joins TRBV18 and TRBJ2-5; 7 bases are a match to TRBD1. Trimming took 4 bases from V and 3 from J; bases not matched to a gene: 20. The germline V gene encodes CDR1 KGHSH and CDR2 LQKENI. The CDR3 totals 19 residues. The CDR3 protein is CASSLTFAAQRQGEETQYF. The CDR3 nucleotides are TGTGCCAGCTCACTCACCTTTGCCGCCCAGCGACAGGGTGAAGAGACCCAGTACTTC.

The chain employs TRBV5-1 and TRBJ2-5; TRBD2 aligns across 10 bases. Germline CDR1 reads SGHRS; CDR2 reads YFSETQ. V dropped 3 bases and J dropped 5; count of bases not matched to a gene: 10. The CDR3 runs to 16 residues. The CDR3 coding sequence is TGCGCCAGCAGCTCGGAAGCGGGGGGGCTTTATGAGACCCAGTACTTC. Translated, it gives CASSSEAGGLYETQYF.

The chain couples TRBV6-5 to TRBJ1-1; maybe TRBD1 (5 bases). Trimming left V 7 bases short and J 7 bases short, with 16 bases between. The CDR3 sequence is 13 residues long. Per germline, CDR1 MNHEY and CDR2 SVGAGI. DNA of the CDR3: TGTGCCAGCATCCTAGGAGGGACGGGTGAAGCTTTCTTT. This gives the protein CASILGGTGEAFF.

The gene calls are TRBV10-3 and TRBJ2-1, with 8 bases lining up with TRBD2. Germline CDR1 is ENHRY and CDR2 is SYGVKD. The CDR3 totals 16 residues. J lost 1 base, V lost 4 bases, and 6 bases had no gene match. The CDR3 region has the DNA TGTGCCATCAGTGTGGGACTAGTCAAGTCCTACAATGAGCAGTTCTTC. It yields the protein CAISVGLVKSYNEQFF.

The chain recombines TRBV5-6 with TRBJ1-6, with a possible D match to TRBD1 (6 bases). Trimming pared 6 bases from V and 5 bases from J, leaving 12 bases between. Germline-derived CDR1 and CDR2 are SGHDT and YYEEEE. CDR3 length: 14 residues. The CDR3 nucleotides read TGTGCCAGCACATTGTACAGGGATAATTCACCCCTCCACTTT. It encodes CASTLYRDNSPLHF.

The chain links TRBV10-1 to TRBJ1-1; D ambiguous. This CDR3 has 12 amino acids. Germline assignment: CDR1 WNHNN and CDR2 SYGVQD (reference sequence). V shed 0 bases and J shed 5 bases, with 4 bases lying between them. The DNA of the CDR3 is TGCGCCAGCAGTGAGTCCAGTACTGAAGCTTTCTTT. Its protein product is CASSESSTEAFF.

This chain joins TRBV1 and TRBJ1-6. TRBV1 is labeled a pseudogene. CDR3 length: 18 residues. The CDR3, as DNA: TGCACCAGCAGCCAAGGCGGGGCTTCGATCCTTTTTAATTCACCCCTCCACTTT. Translating gives CTSSQGGASILFNSPLHF.

The chain is built from TRBV4-1 and TRBJ1-6; 8 bases are a match to TRBD1. The CDR3 spans 17 residues. Trimming took 4 bases from V and 6 from J; bases not matched to a gene: 11. The V gene's germline CDR1 is MGHRA and CDR2 YSYEKL. CDR3 sequence (DNA): TGCGCCAGCAGCCCTATAGGGCCAGGGGGCGGTAATTCACCCCTCCACTTT. As protein: CASSPIGPGGGNSPLHF.